This record covers a single T cell receptor beta chain. It lacks a known antigen. Base qualities were left out, and no much larger clone turns up one base away. This specimen belongs to a study of cytomegalovirus exposure and HLA in healthy donors (dated by TCRdb to about 2017). In the study overall: An earlier analysis of approximately 590 of the donors reported 250 to 350 Gb of sequence data and roughly 110 million unique TCR beta sequences from approximately 180 million T cells. Class I and class II HLA loci were covered by the typing at four-digit resolution. The study aimed to test whether cataloging public T cell receptors could reveal signatures of past pathogen exposure. The study profiled the T cell repertoires of hundreds of subjects by immunosequencing and related them to cytomegalovirus serostatus. All discovery cohort repertoires had been generated using a single sequencing platform. To predict cytomegalovirus infection status, the study combined high-throughput TCR immunosequencing, statistical association of individual TCRs with disease status, and machine learning. Among a few hundred genotyped donors of the cohort, an average of approximately 250,000 unique TCR beta nucleotide sequences were sequenced per donor, about a sixth of them non-productive. Typing coverage varied by locus: about 620-630 donors for A, B, C, DRB1 and DQB1; 500 to 550 for DQA1; 600 to 610 for DPA1; roughly 470 for DPB1. Along with the approximately 620-subject first cohort, a separate validation cohort of approximately 110 different subjects was used. A later genetic analysis used genome-wide SNP genotypes for about 60% of the roughly 700 donors, treating that subset as a discovery cohort. Rather than using new phenotypic data, the later analysis identified candidate immune exposures from TCR beta sequences and from how often those sequences occurred across donors. In an earlier analysis of roughly 540 of the donors, high-throughput TCR beta sequencing was used to judge whether each TCR beta V gene segment behaved as functional or pseudogenic. Of the 300 to 500 genotyped donors, less than 90% were placed in the genetic ancestry cluster associated with self-reported Caucasian donors. In a later analysis, previously published TCR beta repertoires from hundreds of donors were re-analyzed and high-resolution HLA genotyping was added so that TCR occurrence patterns could be studied. About 310 gigabases of sequencing data and tens of millions of unique TCR sequences were included in an early release covering 500 to 750 HLA-typed donors. Donor age, sex, ethnicity and CMV serostatus were compiled alongside the repertoire data. About five DR-DQ haplotypes were handled as single units for association and clustering because linkage in the cohort was strong. On the study overall, not on this receptor specifically: The earlier analysis of approximately 560 of the donors excluded 15 to 20 rarely observed V segments, including chromosome 9 orphons, because counts were too low. In a later analysis, the rate of TCR association differed among HLA loci, with DRB1 alleles having the most associated TCRs and HLA-C alleles having the fewest. A few of the identified cytomegalovirus-associated TCR beta chains were confirmed in vitro to be specific for cytomegalovirus antigens. HLA typing was unavailable for some donors at each locus, so association tests used only the typed subset. For the cohort, immune exposure information was limited to CMV serostatus. In a later genetic analysis, fewer N-insertions in productive TCRs were reported among donors in an Asian-associated ancestry cluster than the roughly 700-donor mean. Presence/absence analyses assumed roughly uniform sequencing depth across donors, an assumption that may not hold. Strong co-occurrence of HLA alleles, especially DR and DQ, made assigning TCR associations to individual alleles difficult. A further reported finding was that TCR beta sequences accurately predicted the HLA-A and HLA-B alleles for most subjects in the first cohort. The authors suggested that the approach could potentially be extended to other disease states and immunological phenotypes. In a later analysis, HLA-associated TCR beta chains were found to be more clonally expanded and to have lower generation probabilities than equally common non-associated chains. The classifier was reported to diagnose cytomegalovirus status with high specificity and sensitivity in both the original and validation cohorts. According to a later analysis, parvovirus B19, influenza, CMV and Epstein-Barr virus appeared linked to several top co-occurrence clusters. The study gave a list of some 150 TCR beta chains associated with cytomegalovirus. This cohort had only TCR beta chains sequenced, and the lack of alpha or paired-chain data limited which features could be detected. Because the 87-base-pair reads could not distinguish some IMGT-functional V segments, including TRBV6-2 and TRBV6-3, those segments were excluded. In an earlier analysis of approximately 600 of the donors, most TCR beta V segments were observed in productive rearrangements about 87% or about 30% of the time, broadly matching IMGT annotations. Most TCR sequences were observed very rarely across donors, whereas some public TCRs were present in many individuals. A group of highly shared sequence variants was considered likely to be a technical artifact of the sequencing pipeline. A later genetic analysis associated a missense DCLRE1C variant with V-gene and J-gene trimming of TCR beta chains, and an independent cohort replicated the association. A later analysis associated about 18,000 TCR beta sequences with specific HLA alleles at a false discovery rate of 0.05. Linkage disequilibrium might explain the correlated functional status among segregating V segments, but an unknown experimental factor could not be ruled out. According to a later analysis, most CMV-associated TCR beta chains appeared to be HLA-restricted, and the HLA associations seemed to be driven largely by CMV exposure.

The cohort comprised some 680 healthy bone marrow donors. At the time of sampling, every cohort member was nominally healthy, though immune exposures that went unrecorded were likely present. The donor was CMV seronegative and belonged to the group of approximately 320 seronegative cohort members. A peripheral blood sample was provided by each donor, and peripheral blood mononuclear cells were used for TCR beta sequencing. Genomic DNA extraction from the blood cell samples was performed with the Qiagen DNeasy Blood Extraction Kit. The library was built by means of the immunoSEQ multiplex PCR assay. For the multiplex PCR, a mixture combining 60 forward primers for TCR Vbeta segments and 13 reverse primers for TCR Jbeta segments was used. Amplification of the CDR3 region of rearranged TCR beta genes was performed with a multiplex PCR assay on genomic DNA. Amplified TCR beta libraries were sequenced as 87-base-pair reads on the Illumina HiSeq System. The authors processed their data as follows. Across the roughly 700 repertoires, a later analysis counted 80 million or so unique TCR beta chains, approximately 12 million of which were shared by at least two donors. Raw reads were error-corrected and collapsed into unique sequences by a nearest-neighbor algorithm in which closely related sequences were merged to remove PCR and sequencing errors. CDR3 sequences were aligned to IMGT reference sequences to assign V, D and J gene segments. For a sequence to be retained, a match of at least six nucleotides to both a V gene segment and a J gene segment was required. Rearrangements were called productive when the CDR3 lacked stop codons and stayed in frame with V and J; all others were non-productive. Following IMGT convention, CDR3 was defined as the stretch from the second conserved V-encoded cysteine up to the conserved J-encoded phenylalanine. The earlier analysis of roughly 590 of the donors excluded any sequence lacking an unambiguous match to a single V gene segment. In an earlier analysis of more than 500 of the donors, a V segment was called functional when productive rearrangements were above 56.7%, and segregating when the standard deviation between donors exceeded 5%. A statistical classification framework was developed to diagnose cytomegalovirus status using the catalog of TCR beta chain sequences. V and J gene assignment, in a later analysis, came from comparing TCR nucleotide sequences with IMGT/GENE-DB human TR gene sequences. The TCRdist pipeline was used in a later analysis to assign CDR3 sequences and most-parsimonious VDJ recombination scenarios. In a later analysis, each TCR beta chain was defined by its CDR3 amino acid sequence together with its V-gene family, and reads without a unique V-gene family were excluded. A later analysis removed 550 to 650 highly shared, low-generation-probability nucleotide sequences to deal with suspected cross-contamination and a sequencing artifact. For each public chain, a later analysis derived a clonal expansion index from normalized ranks of inferred template counts within each repertoire. In a later analysis, generation probabilities were computed with a VDJ recombination model fitted to out-of-frame rearrangements, and the resulting probabilities were checked against IGoR. A later analysis scored TCR-TCR, TCR-HLA and TCR-CMV co-occurrence with hypergeometric tests, applying a repertoire-size bias correction to TCR pairs. To estimate false discovery rates, a later analysis permuted the HLA or CMV assignments 20 times. In a later analysis, co-occurring TCRs were grouped using DBSCAN, and TCRdist sequence similarity was added for clustering within HLA-allele-positive subsets. Repertoires with fewer than 30,000 or more than 120,000 public chains, plus five repertoires with anomalous nucleotide sharing, were excluded from co-occurrence clustering. Imported from immuneACCESS, the table was reduced by TCRdb to in-frame sequences with V and J called. These copies leave out some clones; in studies compared against another copy, an unresolved V gene accounts for under half, and the cause of the remainder is not known. Clone size and the V and J calls come from that table; the DNA yielded D and trimming. This sample lists about 120,000 clones; around 10% were detected once. The ten largest clonotypes hold 3% to 3.5% of the sample.

The CDR3 contains 17 residues, cysteine and phenylalanine counted. Solely the CDR3 DNA is kept, with 51 bases framed from the first base. V is clipped by 7 bases and J by 4 bases, and the sequence between their germline boundaries is 20 bases long. CDR1 and CDR2 were assigned from the germline V gene (reference sequence) as LNHDA and SQIVND. The chain is assembled from TRBV19 and TRBJ2-6; tentative D gene TRBD2, with 7 bases matching. The receptor was derived from a man aged 30 to 39 in good health and CMV-seronegative. Source material: PBMCs. The DNA reads TGTGCCAGTAACCAGGGTCGGGGGGCGGAAGGGGCCAACGTCCTGACTTTC. The translation is CASNQGRGAEGANVLTF.